The sample holds a few counts of the clone carrying this T cell receptor beta chain. Sequencing used immunoSEQ multiplex PCR; TCRdb keeps in-frame clones, though not all of them. The top ten clones hold around 15% of a sample with thousands of clones, about 62% of them seen once. The data originate from a study of tissue T cells after allogeneic stem cell transplantation. Study overall: Four unmodified and three CD34-selected T-cell-depleted grafts went to graft-versus-host disease patients.

This research-autopsy study prospectively enrolled adult allogeneic hematopoietic cell transplant recipients with steroid-refractory graft-versus-host disease. The V gene lost 4 bases and the J gene lost 4 bases, with 11 bases spanning the gap. Germline V lookup: CDR1 SGHNT, CDR2 YYREEE (reference sequence). This CDR3 has 13 residues. The rearrangement uses TRBV5-4 and TRBJ1-2; D unresolved. The receptor was isolated from an older male patient with steroid-refractory graft-versus-host disease after an allogeneic stem cell transplant. Some of the T cells may derive from the graft donor. The sample was ascending colon tissue, taken at autopsy. CDR3 residues: CASSARTSYGYTF. CDR3 nucleotide sequence: TGTGCCAGCAGCGCCCGGACCTCCTATGGCTACACCTTC.